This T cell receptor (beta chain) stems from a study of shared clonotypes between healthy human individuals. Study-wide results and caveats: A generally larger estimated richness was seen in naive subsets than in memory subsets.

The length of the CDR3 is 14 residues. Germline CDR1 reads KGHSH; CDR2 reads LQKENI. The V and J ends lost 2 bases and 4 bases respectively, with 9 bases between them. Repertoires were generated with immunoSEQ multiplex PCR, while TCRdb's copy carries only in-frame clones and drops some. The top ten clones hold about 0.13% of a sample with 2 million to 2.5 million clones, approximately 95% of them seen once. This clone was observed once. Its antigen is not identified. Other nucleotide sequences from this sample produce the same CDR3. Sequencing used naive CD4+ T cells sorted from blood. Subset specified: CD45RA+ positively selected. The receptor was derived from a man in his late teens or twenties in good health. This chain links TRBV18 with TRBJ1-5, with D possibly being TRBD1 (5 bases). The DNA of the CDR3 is TGTGCCAGCTCACCAGGCCAGGGTAATCAGCCCCAGCATTTT. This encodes CASSPGQGNQPQHF.